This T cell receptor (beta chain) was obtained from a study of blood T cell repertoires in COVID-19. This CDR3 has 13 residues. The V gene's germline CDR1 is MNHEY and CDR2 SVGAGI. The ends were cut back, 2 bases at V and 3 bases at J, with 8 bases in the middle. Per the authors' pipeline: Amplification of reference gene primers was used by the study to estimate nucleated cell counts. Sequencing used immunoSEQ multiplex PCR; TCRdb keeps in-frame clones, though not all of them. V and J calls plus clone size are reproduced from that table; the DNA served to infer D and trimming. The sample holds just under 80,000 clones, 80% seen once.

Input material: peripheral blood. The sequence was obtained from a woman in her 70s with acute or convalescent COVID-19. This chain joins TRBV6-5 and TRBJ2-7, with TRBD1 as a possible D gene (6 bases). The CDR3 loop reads CASSYGGYYEQYF. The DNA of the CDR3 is TGTGCCAGCAGTTACGGGGGCTACTACGAGCAGTACTTC.